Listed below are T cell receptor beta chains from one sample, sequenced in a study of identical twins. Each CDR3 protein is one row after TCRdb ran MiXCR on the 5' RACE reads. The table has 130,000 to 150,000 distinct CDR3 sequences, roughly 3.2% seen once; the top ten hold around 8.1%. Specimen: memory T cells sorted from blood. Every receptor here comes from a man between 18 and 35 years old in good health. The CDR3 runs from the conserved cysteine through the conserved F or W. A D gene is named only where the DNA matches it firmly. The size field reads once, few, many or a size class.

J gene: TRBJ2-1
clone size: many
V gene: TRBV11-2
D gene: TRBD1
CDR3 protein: CASSYRLVRDRGLGNEQFF
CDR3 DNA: TGTGCCAGCAGCTACCGCCTCGTTCGGGACAGGGGGCTAGGGAATGAGCAGTTCTTC

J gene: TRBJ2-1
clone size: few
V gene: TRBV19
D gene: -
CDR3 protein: CATTGDIYGNEQFF
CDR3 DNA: TGTGCCACCACCGGAGACATTTACGGGAATGAGCAGTTCTTC

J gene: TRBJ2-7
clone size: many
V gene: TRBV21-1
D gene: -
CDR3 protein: CASSKGSEQYF
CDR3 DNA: TGTGCCAGCAGCAAAGGCTCCGAGCAGTACTTC

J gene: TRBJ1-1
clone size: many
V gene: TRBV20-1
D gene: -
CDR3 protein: CSATRASDVHREAFF
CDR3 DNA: TGCAGTGCTACTCGGGCCTCCGATGTCCACCGTGAAGCTTTCTTT

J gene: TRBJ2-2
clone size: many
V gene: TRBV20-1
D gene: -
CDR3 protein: CSARDFGLSPGELFF
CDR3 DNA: TGCAGTGCTAGAGATTTTGGGCTTAGCCCCGGGGAGCTGTTTTTT

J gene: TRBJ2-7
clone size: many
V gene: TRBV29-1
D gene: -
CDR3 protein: CSVEGGTYEQYF
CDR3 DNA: TGCAGCGTTGAGGGGGGTACCTACGAGCAGTACTTC

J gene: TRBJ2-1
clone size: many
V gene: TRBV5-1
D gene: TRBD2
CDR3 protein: CASSLGREGLDEQFF
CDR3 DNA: TGCGCCAGCAGCTTGGGTCGGGAGGGCTTGGATGAGCAGTTCTTC

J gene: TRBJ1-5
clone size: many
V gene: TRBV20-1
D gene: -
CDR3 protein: CSARHGSGQRRPQHF
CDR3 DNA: TGCAGTGCTCGTCACGGTTCGGGTCAGCGACGGCCCCAGCATTTT

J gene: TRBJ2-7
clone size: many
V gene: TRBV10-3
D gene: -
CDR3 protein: CAVKGHGGEGEQYF
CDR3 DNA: TGTGCCGTCAAGGGGCATGGAGGGGAAGGCGAGCAGTACTTC

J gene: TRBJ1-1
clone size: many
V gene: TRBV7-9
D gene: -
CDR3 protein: CASSLAMGEAFF
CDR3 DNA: TGTGCCAGCAGCTTAGCTATGGGGGAAGCTTTCTTT

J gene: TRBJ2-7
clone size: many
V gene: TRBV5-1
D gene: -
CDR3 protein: CASSLEAREQYF
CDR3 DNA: TGCGCCAGCAGCTTGGAGGCGAGGGAGCAGTACTTC

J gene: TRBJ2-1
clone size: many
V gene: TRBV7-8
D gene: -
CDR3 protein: CASSLGVGGRGGLEQFF
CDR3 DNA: TGTGCCAGCAGCTTAGGAGTGGGCGGGAGAGGGGGATTAGAGCAGTTCTTC

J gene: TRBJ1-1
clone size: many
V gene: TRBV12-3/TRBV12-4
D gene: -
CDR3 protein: CASREQISLNTEAFF
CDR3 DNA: TGTGCCAGCAGGGAACAGATTTCCTTGAACACTGAAGCTTTCTTT

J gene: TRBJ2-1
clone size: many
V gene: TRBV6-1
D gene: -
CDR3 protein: CASLPPGLDAHEQFF
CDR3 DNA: TGTGCCAGCTTACCTCCGGGGCTAGACGCTCATGAGCAGTTCTTC

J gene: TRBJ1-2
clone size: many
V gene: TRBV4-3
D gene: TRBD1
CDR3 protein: CASSSQGALNYGYTF
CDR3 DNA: TGCGCCAGCAGCTCTCAGGGGGCGCTTAACTATGGCTACACCTTC

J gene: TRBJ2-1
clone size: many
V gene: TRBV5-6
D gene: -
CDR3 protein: CASTPPVGGRRYNEQFF
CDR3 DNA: TGTGCCAGCACCCCCCCCGTCGGCGGGCGTCGGTACAATGAGCAGTTCTTC

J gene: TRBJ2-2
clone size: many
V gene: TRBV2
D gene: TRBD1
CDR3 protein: CALYRGGYTGELFF
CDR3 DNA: TGTGCCTTATACAGGGGTGGATACACCGGGGAGCTGTTTTTT

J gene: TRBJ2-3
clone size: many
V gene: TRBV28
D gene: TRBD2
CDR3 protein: CASSQGAGETDTQYF
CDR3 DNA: TGTGCCAGCAGTCAGGGAGCGGGAGAGACAGATACGCAGTATTTT

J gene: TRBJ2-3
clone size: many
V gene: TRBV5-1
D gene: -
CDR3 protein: CASSGGMDTQYF
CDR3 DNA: TGCGCCAGCAGTGGGGGAATGGATACGCAGTATTTT

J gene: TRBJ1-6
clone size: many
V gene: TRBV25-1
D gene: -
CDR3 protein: CASSDYNSPLHF
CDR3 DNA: TGTGCCAGCAGTGACTATAATTCACCCCTCCACTTT

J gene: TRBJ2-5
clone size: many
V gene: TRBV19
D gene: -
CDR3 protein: CASSEQGRTQYF
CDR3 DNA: TGTGCCAGTTCCGAACAGGGACGGACCCAGTACTTC

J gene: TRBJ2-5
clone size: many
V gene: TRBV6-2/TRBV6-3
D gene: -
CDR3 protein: CASRPLKRAEETQYF
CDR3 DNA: TGTGCCAGCAGACCCCTCAAGCGCGCAGAAGAGACCCAGTACTTC

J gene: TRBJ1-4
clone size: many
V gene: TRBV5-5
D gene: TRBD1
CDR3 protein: CASSPQGAEANEKLFF
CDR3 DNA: TGTGCCAGCAGCCCCCAGGGGGCGGAGGCTAATGAAAAACTGTTTTTT

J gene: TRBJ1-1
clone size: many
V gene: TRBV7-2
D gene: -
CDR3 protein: CASSPARRYEAFF
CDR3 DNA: TGTGCCAGCAGCCCGGCGCGGAGGTATGAAGCTTTCTTT

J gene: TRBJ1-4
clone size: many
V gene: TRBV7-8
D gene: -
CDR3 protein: CASSLKISTNEKLFF
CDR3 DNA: TGTGCCAGCAGCTTAAAGATTTCAACTAATGAAAAACTGTTTTTT

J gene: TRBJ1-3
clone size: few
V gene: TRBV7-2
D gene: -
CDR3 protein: CASTGGGADGNTIYF
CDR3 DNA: TGTGCCAGCACTGGGGGGGGCGCGGACGGAAACACCATATATTTT

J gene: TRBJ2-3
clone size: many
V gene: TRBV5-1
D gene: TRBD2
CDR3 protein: CASSLDPSGSADTQYF
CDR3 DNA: TGCGCCAGCAGCTTGGATCCTAGCGGGAGCGCAGATACGCAGTATTTT

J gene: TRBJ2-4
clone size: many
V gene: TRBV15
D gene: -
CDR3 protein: CATSRAEGSQYF
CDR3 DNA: TGTGCCACCAGCAGAGCGGAGGGTTCTCAGTACTTC

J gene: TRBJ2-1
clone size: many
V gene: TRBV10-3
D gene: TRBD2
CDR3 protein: CANSGTNNEQFF
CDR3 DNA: TGTGCCAATAGCGGGACGAACAATGAGCAGTTCTTC

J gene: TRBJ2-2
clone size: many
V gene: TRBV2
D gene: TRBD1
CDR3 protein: CASRATGGTGELFF
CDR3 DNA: TGTGCCAGCAGGGCTACAGGGGGCACCGGGGAGCTGTTTTTT

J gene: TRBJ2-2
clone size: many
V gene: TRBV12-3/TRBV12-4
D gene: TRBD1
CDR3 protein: CASSSGTGRFSGELFF
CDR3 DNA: TGTGCCAGCAGCTCCGGGACAGGGCGCTTTTCCGGGGAGCTGTTTTTT

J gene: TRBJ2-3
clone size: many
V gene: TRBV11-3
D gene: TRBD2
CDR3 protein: CASSSGGAADTQYF
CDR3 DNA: TGTGCCAGCAGTTCGGGGGGAGCGGCAGATACGCAGTATTTT

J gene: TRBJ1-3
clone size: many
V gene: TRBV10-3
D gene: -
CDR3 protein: CAISESFSGNTIYF
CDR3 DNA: TGTGCCATCAGTGAGTCGTTTTCTGGAAACACCATATATTTT

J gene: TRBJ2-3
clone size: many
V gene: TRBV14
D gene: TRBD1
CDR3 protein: CASSQRTGADTQYF
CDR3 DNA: TGTGCCAGCAGCCAAAGGACAGGGGCAGATACGCAGTATTTT

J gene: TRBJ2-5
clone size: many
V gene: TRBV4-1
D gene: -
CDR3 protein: CASSQDRQVETQYF
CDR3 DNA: TGCGCCAGCAGCCAAGATCGACAGGTAGAGACCCAGTACTTC

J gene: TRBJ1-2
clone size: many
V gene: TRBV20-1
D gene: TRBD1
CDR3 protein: CSAKQGSYGYTF
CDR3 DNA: TGCAGTGCAAAACAGGGGTCCTATGGCTACACCTTC

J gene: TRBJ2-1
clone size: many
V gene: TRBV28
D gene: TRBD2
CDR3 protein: CASSSVSGSSPVEKFF
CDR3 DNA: TGTGCCAGCAGTTCCGTTAGCGGGAGCTCCCCGGTTGAGAAGTTCTTC